The 10 T cell receptor beta chains listed next were all sequenced from one sample in a study of shared clonotypes between healthy human individuals. Data came from immunoSEQ multiplex PCR; TCRdb stores just in-frame clones and leaves some out. The data hold 2,500,000 or so clones, with around 90% observed a single time. Sequencing was carried out using naive CD4+ T cells from PBMCs. Noted subset: CD45RA+ positively selected. These receptors came from a man aged 18-30 years in good health. Some clones in this sample may be carry-over from other donors' samples.

On this clone: The identical CDR3 is also encoded by other nucleotide sequences in the sample. The V and J genes are TRBV28 and TRBJ2-5, with 8 bases lining up with TRBD1. The CDR3 is 13 residues long. V lost 3 bases and J lost 5; bases outside the gene matches: 2. The germline CDR1 and CDR2 sequences are MDHEN and SYDVKM. Here the CDR3 DNA reads TGTGCCAGCAGTTTGGACAGGGAGGAGACCCAGTACTTC. It encodes CASSLDREETQYF.

The chain joins TRBV5-1 to TRBJ2-3, with D possibly being TRBD2 (6 bases). V was cut by 4 bases and J by 0 bases, with 18 bases left in between. Looked up from germline, CDR1 is SGHRS and CDR2 is YFSETQ. CDR3 size: 17 residues. The CDR3 protein is CASSPGRGSASTDTQYF. The CDR3 DNA reads as TGCGCCAGCAGCCCCGGACGGGGGAGCGCTAGCACAGATACGCAGTATTTT.

The chain uses TRBV6-5 and TRBJ1-2; D is unresolved. The V gene lost 6 bases and the J gene lost 4 bases, with 12 bases spanning the gap. CDR1 is MNHEY, CDR2 SVGAGI, per germline. The CDR3 length is 13 residues. CDR3 nucleotide sequence: TGTGCCAGCAGGGTCCAGGAGTCCTATGGCTACACCTTC. Translating gives CASRVQESYGYTF.

This chain uses TRBV4-2 with TRBJ2-1; 8 bases fit TRBD1. Trimming took 1 base from V and 6 from J; bases not matched to a gene: 5. In germline, CDR1 is LGHNA, CDR2 YNFKEQ. There are 15 residues in the CDR3. This chain's CDR3 is CASSQAGRGPNEQFF. In DNA, the CDR3 is TGTGCCAGCAGCCAAGCGGGCAGGGGGCCCAATGAGCAGTTCTTC.

The chain carries TRBV10-3 and TRBJ1-1; D unclear. Germline lookup yields CDR1 ENHRY and CDR2 SYGVKD. Trimming left V 7 bases short and J 2 bases short, with 11 bases between. The CDR3 is 13 amino acids. CDR3 sequence: CAITDGRNTEAFF. The CDR3 DNA is TGTGCCATCACCGACGGACGAAACACTGAAGCTTTCTTT.

The chain uses TRBV25-1 and TRBJ1-1; TRBD1 matches 11 bases. J was trimmed by 7 bases and V by 0 bases; bases with no gene match: 4. Germline CDR1 is MGHDK and CDR2 is SYGVNS. There are 15 residues in the CDR3. CDR3 in DNA: TGTGCCAGCAGTGAATATCGGGACAGGGGGGGTGAAGCTTTCTTT. Its translation: CASSEYRDRGGEAFF.

In regard to this clone: The same CDR3 can be traced to other DNA sequences in this sample. The rearrangement links TRBV7-3 to TRBJ2-1; 7 nucleotides line up with TRBD2. CDR3 length: 15 residues. V trimming: 2 bases; J trimming: 4 bases; junction bases outside the gene matches: 5. Germline lookup yields CDR1 SGHTA and CDR2 FQGTGA. The CDR3 loop is CASSLLAGVYNEQFF. CDR3 DNA sequence: TGTGCCAGCAGCTTACTGGCGGGAGTGTACAATGAGCAGTTCTTC. Drawing the rest from reference TRBV7-3 and TRBJ2-1, the complete variable domain is GAGVSQTPSNKVTEKGKYVELRCDPISGHTALYWYRQSLGQGPEFLIYFQGTGAADDSGLPNDRFFAVRPEGSVSTLKIQRTERGDSAVYLCASSLLAGVYNEQFFGPGTRLTVL.

Only one count was recorded for this clone. The chain links TRBV30 to TRBJ1-5, with TRBD1 identical over 7 bases. Germline V lookup: CDR1 GTSNPN, CDR2 SVGIG (reference sequence). The CDR3 sequence is 17 residues long. The V and J ends lost 2 bases and 0 bases, in that order; junction bases with no gene match: 10. The CDR3 DNA is TGTGCCTGGAGTCCGGACAGGTCCTCATTTAGCAATCAGCCCCAGCATTTT. Protein product: CAWSPDRSSFSNQPQHF. Variable domain in full (rest from reference TRBV30 and TRBJ1-5): SQTIHQWPATLVQPVGSPLSLECTVEGTSNPNLYWYRQAAGRGLQLLFYSVGIGQISSEVPQNLSASRPQDRQFILSSKKLLLSDSGFYLCAWSPDRSSFSNQPQHFGDGTRLSIL.

The chain employs TRBV19 and TRBJ2-7; 12 bases are shared with TRBD1. CDR3 length: 13 amino acids. Germline values: CDR1 LNHDA, CDR2 SQIVND (reference sequence). Trimming cost V 5 bases and J 6 bases; bases outside gene matches: 2. CDR3 sequence (DNA): TGTGCCAGTAGTTCGGGACAGGGGGCCGAGCAGTACTTC. This translates into CASSSGQGAEQYF.

The genes are TRBV30 and TRBJ2-3, with a possible D match to TRBD2 (5 bases). The V end lost 0 bases, the J end lost 4 bases, and 17 bases lay between the germline ends. CDR1 and CDR2 from the germline V gene are GTSNPN and SVGIG (reference sequence). The CDR3 totals 16 residues. The chain's CDR3 is CAWSVGERVLADTQYF. The CDR3 nucleotides read TGTGCCTGGAGTGTGGGAGAACGGGTCCTCGCAGATACGCAGTATTTT.